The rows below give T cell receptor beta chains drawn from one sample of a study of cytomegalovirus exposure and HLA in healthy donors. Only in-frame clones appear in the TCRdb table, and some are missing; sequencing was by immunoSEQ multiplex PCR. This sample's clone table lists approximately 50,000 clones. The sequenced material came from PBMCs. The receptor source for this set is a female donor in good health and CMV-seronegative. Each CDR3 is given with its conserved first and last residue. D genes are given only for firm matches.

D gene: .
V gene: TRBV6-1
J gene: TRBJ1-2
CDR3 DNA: TGTGCCAGCACCGACAGGACTGTCTATGGCTACACCTTC
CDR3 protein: CASTDRTVYGYTF

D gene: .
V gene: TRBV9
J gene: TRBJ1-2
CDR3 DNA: TGTGCCAGCAGCGTAGGTGACGGGGGCTACACCTTC
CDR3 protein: CASSVGDGGYTF

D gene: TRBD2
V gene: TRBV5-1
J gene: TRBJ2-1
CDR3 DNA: TGCGCCAGCAGTTCCAGCGGGAGCTCCTACAATGAGCAGTTCTTC
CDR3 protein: CASSSSGSSYNEQFF

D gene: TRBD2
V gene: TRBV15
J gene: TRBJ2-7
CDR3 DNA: TGTGCCACCAGCAGAGAGGTTAGCGGGAGTTACGAGCAGTACTTC
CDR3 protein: CATSREVSGSYEQYF

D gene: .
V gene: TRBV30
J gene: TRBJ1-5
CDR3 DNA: TGTGCCTGGAGTGTAGGGCAGGGGTTGAGGCAGCCCCAGCATTTT
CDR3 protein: CAWSVGQGLRQPQHF

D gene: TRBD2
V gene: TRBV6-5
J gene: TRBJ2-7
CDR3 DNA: TGTGCCAGCAGTTACTCGCTAGCGGGTGACTACGAGCAGTACTTC
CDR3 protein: CASSYSLAGDYEQYF

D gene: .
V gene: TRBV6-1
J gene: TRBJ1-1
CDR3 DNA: TGTGCCAGCAGTGAGGCGGGTATGAACACTGAAGCTTTCTTT
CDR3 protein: CASSEAGMNTEAFF

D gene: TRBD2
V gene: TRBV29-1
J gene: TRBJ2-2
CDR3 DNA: TGCAGCGTTCAACTAGCGGGGGGGTGGTACACCGGGGAGCTGTTTTTT
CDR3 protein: CSVQLAGGWYTGELFF

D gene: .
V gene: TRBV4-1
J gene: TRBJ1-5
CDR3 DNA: TGCGCCAGCAGCCAAGATGGGGGGAATCAGCACCAGCATTTT
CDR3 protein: CASSQDGGNQHQHF

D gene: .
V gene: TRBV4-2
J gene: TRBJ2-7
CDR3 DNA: TGTGCCAGCAGCCAAGAGGGTAGAGGCAGACTCTACGAGCAGTACTTC
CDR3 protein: CASSQEGRGRLYEQYF

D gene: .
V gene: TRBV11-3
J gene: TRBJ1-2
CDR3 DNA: TGTGCCAGCAGCCGTGACAGAAATGGCTACACCTTC
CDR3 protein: CASSRDRNGYTF

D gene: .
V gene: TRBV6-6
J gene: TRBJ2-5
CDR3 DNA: TGTGCCAGCAACAGGGAAGGGGAGACCCAGTACTTC
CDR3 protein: CASNREGETQYF

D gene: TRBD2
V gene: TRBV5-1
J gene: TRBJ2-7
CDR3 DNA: TGCGCCAGCAGCTTGTTCAAAGCGGGAGGTCCCCACGAGCAGTACTTC
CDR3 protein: CASSLFKAGGPHEQYF

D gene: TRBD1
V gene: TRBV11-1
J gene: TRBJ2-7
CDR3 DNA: TGTGCCAGCAGCTTAAGGCGGACAGGATCGGACGAGCAGTACTTC
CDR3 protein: CASSLRRTGSDEQYF

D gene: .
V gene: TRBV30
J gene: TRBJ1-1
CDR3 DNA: TGTGCCTGGAGTGTACTCCGCATCCCGAGGAACACTGAAGCTTTCTTT
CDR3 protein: CAWSVLRIPRNTEAFF

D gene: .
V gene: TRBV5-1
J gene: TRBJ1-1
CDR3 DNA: TGCGCCAGCAGCTTGGGACGGGGGAACACTGAAGCTTTCTTT
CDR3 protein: CASSLGRGNTEAFF

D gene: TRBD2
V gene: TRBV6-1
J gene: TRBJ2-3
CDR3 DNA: TGTGCCAGCAGTGTGCTAGCGGGAGTGCCAGATACGCAGTATTTT
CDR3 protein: CASSVLAGVPDTQYF

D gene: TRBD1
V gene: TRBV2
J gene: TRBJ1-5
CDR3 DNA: TGTGCCAGCAGTGTGGGCCAGGGGGCAAATCAGCCCCAGCATTTT
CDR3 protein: CASSVGQGANQPQHF

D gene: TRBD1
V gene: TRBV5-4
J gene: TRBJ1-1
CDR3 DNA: TGTGCCAGCAGCTTCGGACAGGGCCGTTACATGAACACTGAAGCTTTCTTT
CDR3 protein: CASSFGQGRYMNTEAFF

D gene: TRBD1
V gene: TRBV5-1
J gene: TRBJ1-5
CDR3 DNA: TGCGCCAGCATCCCGGGACAGGGAGTTCAGCCCCAGCATTTT
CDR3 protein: CASIPGQGVQPQHF

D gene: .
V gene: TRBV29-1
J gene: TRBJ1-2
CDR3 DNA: TGCAGCGTTGGGAGGGACCTCCGGAGAGGAGTCTATGGCTACACCTTC
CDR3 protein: CSVGRDLRRGVYGYTF

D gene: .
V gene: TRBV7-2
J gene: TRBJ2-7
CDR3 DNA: TGTGCCAGCACCCCCCGCCAGGGGTCCTACGAGCAGTACTTC
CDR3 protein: CASTPRQGSYEQYF

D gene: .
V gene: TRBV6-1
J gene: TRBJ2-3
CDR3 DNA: TGTGCCAGCAGTGAAGTCGGAGGGGGCGATACGCAGTATTTT
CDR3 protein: CASSEVGGGDTQYF

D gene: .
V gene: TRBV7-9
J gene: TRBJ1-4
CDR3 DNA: TGTGCCAGCAGCTCCCTGGACTCCTTTAATGAAAAACTGTTTTTT
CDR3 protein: CASSSLDSFNEKLFF

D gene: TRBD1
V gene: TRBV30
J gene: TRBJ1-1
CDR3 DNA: TGTGCCGGGAAGGGACAGGGGTTTATCGGGTCTGAAGCTTTCTTT
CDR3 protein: CAGKGQGFIGSEAFF

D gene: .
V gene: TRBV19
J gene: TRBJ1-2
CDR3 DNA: TGTGCCAGTAGTACTTCGACAGCATCTTCCCCTTATGGCTACACCTTC
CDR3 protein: CASSTSTASSPYGYTF

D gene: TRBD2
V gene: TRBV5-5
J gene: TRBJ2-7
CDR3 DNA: TGTGCCAGCAGCTCAGGGACTAGCGGGAGTGAAGAGCAGTACTTC
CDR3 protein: CASSSGTSGSEEQYF

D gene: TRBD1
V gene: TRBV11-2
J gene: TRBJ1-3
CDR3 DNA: TGTGCCAGCAGCCGAATGACAGGGCCTGGAAACACCATATATTTT
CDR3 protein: CASSRMTGPGNTIYF

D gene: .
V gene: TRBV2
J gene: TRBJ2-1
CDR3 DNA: TGTGCCAGCAAACGGGACAATGAGCAGTTCTTC
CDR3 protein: CASKRDNEQFF

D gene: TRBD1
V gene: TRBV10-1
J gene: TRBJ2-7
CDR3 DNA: TGCGCCAGCAGTTCATCCAGGGGGCGCAACGAGCAGTACTTC
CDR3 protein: CASSSSRGRNEQYF

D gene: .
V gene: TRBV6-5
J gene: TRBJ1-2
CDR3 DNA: TGTGCCAGCAGTTACTCTCGGTTAATCAACTATGGCTACACCTTC
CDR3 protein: CASSYSRLINYGYTF

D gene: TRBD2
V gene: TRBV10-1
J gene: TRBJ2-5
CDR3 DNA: TGCGGTGACTCCGGGGATCTAGCGGGAGCGATCGGGGAGACCCAGTACTTC
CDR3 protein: CGDSGDLAGAIGETQYF

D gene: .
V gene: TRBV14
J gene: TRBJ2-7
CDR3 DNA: TGTGCCAGCAGCCATGGGGGGAGCTCCTACGAGCAGTACTTC
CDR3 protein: CASSHGGSSYEQYF

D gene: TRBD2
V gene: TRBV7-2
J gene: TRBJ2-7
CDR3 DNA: TGTGCCAGCAGCCACCCGGGACTAGTATACGAGCAGTACTTC
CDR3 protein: CASSHPGLVYEQYF

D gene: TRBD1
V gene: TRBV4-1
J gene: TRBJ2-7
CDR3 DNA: TGCGCCAGCAGCCAAGTCGCAGGGGGCGTCCACGAGCAGTACTTC
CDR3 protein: CASSQVAGGVHEQYF

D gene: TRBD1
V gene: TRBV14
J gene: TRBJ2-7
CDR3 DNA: TGTGCCAGCAGCCTTGGACAGGGGGCTCACGAGCAGTACTTC
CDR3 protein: CASSLGQGAHEQYF

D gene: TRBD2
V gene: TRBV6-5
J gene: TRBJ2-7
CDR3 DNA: TGTGCCAGCAGTATAAGCGGGGGCTACGAGCAGTACTTC
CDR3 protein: CASSISGGYEQYF

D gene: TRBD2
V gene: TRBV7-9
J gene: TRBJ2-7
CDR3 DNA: TGTGCCAGCAGGGGGAGCGGGATCAACGAGCAGTACTTC
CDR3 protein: CASRGSGINEQYF

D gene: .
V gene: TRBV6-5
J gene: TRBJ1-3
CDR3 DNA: TGTGCCAGCAGTTACCGGCCGGGGATAAGGGAAAACACCATATATTTT
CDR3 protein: CASSYRPGIRENTIYF

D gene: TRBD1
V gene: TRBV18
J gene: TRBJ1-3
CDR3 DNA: TGTGCCAGCTCACCCAGACAGGGGGTCGCTGGAAACACCATATATTTT
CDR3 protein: CASSPRQGVAGNTIYF

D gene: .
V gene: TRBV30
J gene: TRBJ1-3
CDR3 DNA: TGTGCCTGGAATCGGGGGAGTGGAAACACCATATATTTT
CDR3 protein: CAWNRGSGNTIYF

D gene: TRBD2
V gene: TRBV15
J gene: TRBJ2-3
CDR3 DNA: TGTGCCACCAGCAGGGGGGGGGATCTTACATTCACAGATACGCAGTATTTT
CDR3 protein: CATSRGGDLTFTDTQYF

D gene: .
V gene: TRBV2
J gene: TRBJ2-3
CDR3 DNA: TGTGCCAGCAGTGAAGGCTTGACTCCCACAGATACGCAGTATTTT
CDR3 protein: CASSEGLTPTDTQYF

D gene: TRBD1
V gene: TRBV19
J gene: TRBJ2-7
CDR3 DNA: TGTGCCAGTAGTGTCCGGGACAGGGACGACGAGCAGTACTTC
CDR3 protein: CASSVRDRDDEQYF

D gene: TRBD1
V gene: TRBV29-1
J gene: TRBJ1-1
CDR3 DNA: TGCAGCGCCGTCACAGGGGTGAACACTGAAGCTTTCTTT
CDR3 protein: CSAVTGVNTEAFF

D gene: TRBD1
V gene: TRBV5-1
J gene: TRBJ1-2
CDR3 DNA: TGCGCCAGCAGCCCTGGACAGGGGAACTATGGCTACACCTTC
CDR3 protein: CASSPGQGNYGYTF

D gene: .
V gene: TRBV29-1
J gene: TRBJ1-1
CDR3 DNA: TGCAGCGTTGAAAAGCCGGACCTAAGGGGCACTGAAGCTTTCTTT
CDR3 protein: CSVEKPDLRGTEAFF

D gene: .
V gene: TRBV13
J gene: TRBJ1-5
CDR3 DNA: TGTGCCAGCAGCTTACAGGGGACTCAGCCCCAGCATTTT
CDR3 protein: CASSLQGTQPQHF

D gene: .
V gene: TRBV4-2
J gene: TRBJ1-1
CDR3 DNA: TGTGCCAGCAGCCAAGATTTAAGGGGGAACACTGAAGCTTTCTTT
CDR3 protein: CASSQDLRGNTEAFF

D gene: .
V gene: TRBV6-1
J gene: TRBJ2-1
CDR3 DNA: TGTGCCAGCAGTGGGACCGGACGGGAATACAATGAGCAGTTCTTC
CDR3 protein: CASSGTGREYNEQFF

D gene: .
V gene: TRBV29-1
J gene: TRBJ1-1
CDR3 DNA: TGCAGCGTTGATAGGCAGGGGAACACTGAAGCTTTCTTT
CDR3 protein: CSVDRQGNTEAFF

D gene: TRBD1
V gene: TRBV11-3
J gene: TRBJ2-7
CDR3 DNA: TGTGCCAGCAGCGAGTGGGACAGGACTTACGAGCAGTACTTC
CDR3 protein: CASSEWDRTYEQYF

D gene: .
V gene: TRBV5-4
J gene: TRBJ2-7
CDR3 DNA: TGTGCCAGCAGCCGGGAACTGGGAAGCTCCTACGAGCAGTACTTC
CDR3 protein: CASSRELGSSYEQYF

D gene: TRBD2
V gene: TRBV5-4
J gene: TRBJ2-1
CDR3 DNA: TGTGCCAGCAGCTTGGGCCTCACTAGCGGCGATCACAATGAGCAGTTCTTC
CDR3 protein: CASSLGLTSGDHNEQFF

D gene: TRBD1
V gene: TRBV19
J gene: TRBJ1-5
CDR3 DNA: TGTGCCAGTAGTTCCCTGGACAGGGAGGAGCATTTT
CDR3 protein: CASSSLDREEHF